The T cell receptor beta chain under discussion was sequenced for a study of blood T cell repertoires in COVID-19. Sequencing was performed with immunoSEQ multiplex PCR; in TCRdb, only in-frame clones are kept and a portion is missing. The sample records over 150,000 clones, approximately 85% being singletons. CDR3 length: 13 residues. V lost 3 bases and J lost 8, with 14 bases in between. This clonotype was sampled from a man older than 75 with COVID-19, enrolled during active disease. The V call is TRBV5-3, the J call TRBJ2-5; D is unresolved. TRBV5-3 is treated as an ORF (open reading frame) with a function not yet certain. The source material was peripheral blood. The CDR3 reads CARSSPRKRTQYF. CDR3 DNA sequence: TGTGCCAGAAGCTCTCCGAGGAAGAGAACCCAGTACTTC.